The following is a T cell receptor (beta chain) sequence with its context. Its target is not known. This record comes from a study of cytomegalovirus exposure and HLA in healthy donors. Study-level findings and limits: Later examination showed HLA-associated TCR beta chains had greater clonal expansion than equally common others. Several of the most significant clusters were apparently associated with common viral pathogens in a later analysis. TCR beta sequences numbering under 20,000 were associated with HLA alleles at 0.05 false discovery rate in a later analysis.

There are 18 residues in the CDR3. The V gene's germline CDR1 is SGHVS and CDR2 FQNEAQ. V was pared by 5 bases and J by 0 bases, with 13 bases of the junction left unmatched. Primers for the PCR totalled 60 Vbeta and 13 Jbeta. TCRdb's copy holds only in-frame clones and misses some; the assay was immunoSEQ multiplex PCR. The table includes 75,000 to 95,000 clones, roughly 80% detected once. The source is a man aged 18 to 29 in good health and CMV-seronegative. The chain links TRBV7-8 to TRBJ2-1; 7 bases map to TRBD2. The sample comprised PBMCs. The CDR3 sequence is CASSLYTASGSSYNEQFF. DNA of the CDR3: TGTGCCAGCAGCCTATACACCGCTAGCGGCAGCTCCTACAATGAGCAGTTCTTC.